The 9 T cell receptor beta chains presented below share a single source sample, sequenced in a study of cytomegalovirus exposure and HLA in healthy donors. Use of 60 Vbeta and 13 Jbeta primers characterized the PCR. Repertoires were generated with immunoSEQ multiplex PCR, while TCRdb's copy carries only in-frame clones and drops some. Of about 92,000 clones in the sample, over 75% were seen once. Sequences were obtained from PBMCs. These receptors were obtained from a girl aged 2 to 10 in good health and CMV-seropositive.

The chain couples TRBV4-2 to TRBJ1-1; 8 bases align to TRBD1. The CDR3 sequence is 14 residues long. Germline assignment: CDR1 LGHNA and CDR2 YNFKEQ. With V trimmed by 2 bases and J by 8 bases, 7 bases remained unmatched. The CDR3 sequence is CASSQLQGAAEAFF. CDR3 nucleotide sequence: TGTGCCAGCAGCCAATTGCAGGGGGCGGCCGAAGCTTTCTTT.

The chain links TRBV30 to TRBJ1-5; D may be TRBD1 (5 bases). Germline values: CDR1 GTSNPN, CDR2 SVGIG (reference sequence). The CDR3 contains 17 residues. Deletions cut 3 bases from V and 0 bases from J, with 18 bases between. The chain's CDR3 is CAWRPGRALYSNQPQHF. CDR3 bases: TGTGCCTGGAGGCCGGGCAGGGCCCTCTATAGCAATCAGCCCCAGCATTTT.

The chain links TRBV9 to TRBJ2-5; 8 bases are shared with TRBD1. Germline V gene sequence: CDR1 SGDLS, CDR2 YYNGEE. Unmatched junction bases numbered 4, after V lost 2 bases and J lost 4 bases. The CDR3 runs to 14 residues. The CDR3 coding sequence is TGTGCCAGCAGCGTGCGGACAGGGCCAGAGACCCAGTACTTC. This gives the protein CASSVRTGPETQYF.

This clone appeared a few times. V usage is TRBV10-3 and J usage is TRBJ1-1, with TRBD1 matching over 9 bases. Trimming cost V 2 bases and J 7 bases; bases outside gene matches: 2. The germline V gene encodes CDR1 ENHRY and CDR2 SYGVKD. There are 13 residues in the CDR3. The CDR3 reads CAISETDRGEAFF. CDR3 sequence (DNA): TGTGCCATCAGTGAGACGGACAGGGGTGAAGCTTTCTTT.

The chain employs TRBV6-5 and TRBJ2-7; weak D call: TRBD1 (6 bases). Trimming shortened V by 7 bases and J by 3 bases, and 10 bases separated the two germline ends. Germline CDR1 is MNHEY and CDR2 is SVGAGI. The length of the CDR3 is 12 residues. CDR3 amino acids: CASNNRDYEQYF. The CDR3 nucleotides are TGTGCCAGCAACAACAGGGACTACGAGCAGTACTTC.

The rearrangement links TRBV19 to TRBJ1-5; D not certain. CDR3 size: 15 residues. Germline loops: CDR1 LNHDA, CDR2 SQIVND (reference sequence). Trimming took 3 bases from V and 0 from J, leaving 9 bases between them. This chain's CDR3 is CASSIPRISNQPQHF. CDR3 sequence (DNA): TGTGCCAGTAGTATCCCCAGGATTAGCAATCAGCCCCAGCATTTT.

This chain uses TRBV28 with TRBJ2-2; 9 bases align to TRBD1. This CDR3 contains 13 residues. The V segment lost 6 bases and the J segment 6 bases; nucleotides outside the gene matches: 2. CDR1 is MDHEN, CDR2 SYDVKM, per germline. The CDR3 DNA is TGTGCCAGCAGGCGACAGGGGGCCGGGGAGCTGTTTTTT. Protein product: CASRRQGAGELFF.

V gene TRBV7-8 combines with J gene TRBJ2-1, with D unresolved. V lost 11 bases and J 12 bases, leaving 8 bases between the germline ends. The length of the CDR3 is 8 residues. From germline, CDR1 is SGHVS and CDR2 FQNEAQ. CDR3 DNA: TGTGCCCCCCCAGGGCAGTTCTTC. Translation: CAPPGQFF.

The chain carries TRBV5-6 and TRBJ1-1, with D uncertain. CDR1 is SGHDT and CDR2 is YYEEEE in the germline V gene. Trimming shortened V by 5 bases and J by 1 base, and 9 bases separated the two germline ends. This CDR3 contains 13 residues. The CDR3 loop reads CASRRGWNTEAFF. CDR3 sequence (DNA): TGTGCCAGCAGGCGGGGTTGGAACACTGAAGCTTTCTTT.